This note documents a single T cell receptor (beta chain) sequence. Its target is unknown. The data were obtained in a study of CD8 T cells in ankylosing spondylitis. Overall study results and limits: It appeared that ankylosing spondylitis blood was characterized by a TCR beta motif of several highly homologous variants.

The CDR3 is made up of 15 amino acids. Per germline, CDR1 SGHKS and CDR2 YYEKEE (reference sequence). The trim removed 3 bases at V and 4 bases at J, leaving 9 bases unmatched. MiXCR was run by TCRdb on the 5' RACE reads, yielding one entry per CDR3 protein. The table shows roughly 400,000 distinct CDR3 sequences, with more than 20% occurring only once. The source is a male donor with ankylosing spondylitis. V gene TRBV5-5 combines with J gene TRBJ1-1, with 7 bases aligning to TRBD1. Sequencing was performed on blood, either unsorted or a sorted T cell fraction (not recorded which). CDR3 in DNA: TGTGCCAGCAGCTGGGGACAGACTTCGAGCACTGAAGCTTTCTTT. It is translated as CASSWGQTSSTEAFF. Full variable domain (rest looked up from reference TRBV5-5 and TRBJ1-1): DAGVTQSPTHLIKTRGQQVTLRCSPISGHKSVSWYQQVLGQGPQFIFQYYEKEERGRGNFPDRFSARQFPNYSSELNVNALLLGDSALYLCASSWGQTSSTEAFFGQGTRLTVV.